Listed here are 31 T cell receptor beta chains from one sample, sequenced in a study of shared clonotypes between healthy human individuals (dated by TCRdb to the early 2020s). CD8 naive samples were obtained by positive selection for CCR7 among CD45RO-negative cells, yielding a CD45RA+CCR7+ population from which TemRA cells were excluded. The library was prepared using the immunoSEQ multiplex PCR assay. In its TCRdb copy, this immuneACCESS table keeps in-frame sequences only and misses some clones. Where compared with another copy, unresolved V genes explain less than half of these, and the others have no known cause. The sample yields about 2 million clones; 85% to 95% were counted once. Approximately 1.2% of the sample rests with the top ten. Specimen: naive CD8+ T cells sorted from blood. The sample's cell subset or site, from its label and the paper: CD45RA+CCR7+. Receptors were obtained from a man aged 18 to 29 in good health.

This chain joins TRBV29-1 and TRBJ1-6; 7 bases agree with TRBD1. The CDR3 extends over 14 amino acids. Germline-derived CDR1 and CDR2 are SQVTM and ANQGSEA. V trimming: 5 bases; J trimming: 7 bases; junction bases outside the gene matches: 8. The CDR3 DNA reads TGCAGCGTTCTGCCAGGGGGACAGAATTCACCCCTCCACTTT. It encodes CSVLPGGQNSPLHF.

The gene calls are TRBV4-3 and TRBJ2-1; unclear D gene. The germline CDR1 and CDR2 sequences are LGHNA and YSLEER. V was shortened by 1 base and J by 0 bases, with 16 bases between the two germline ends. The CDR3 totals 18 residues. Here the CDR3 reads CASSQGSLGLSSYNEQFF. The CDR3 DNA reads as TGCGCCAGCAGCCAAGGGAGTTTGGGTTTAAGCTCCTACAATGAGCAGTTCTTC.

The chain couples TRBV19 to TRBJ2-1; TRBD2 matches at 9 bases. Germline values: CDR1 LNHDA, CDR2 SQIVND (reference sequence). Trimming removed 7 bases from V and 7 bases from J; junction bases left unmatched: 11. The length of the CDR3 is 15 residues. The CDR3 bases are TGTGCCAGTAAACAAACCGCGGGGGGGTTAAATGAGCAGTTCTTC. Protein sequence: CASKQTAGGLNEQFF.

V usage is TRBV13 and J usage is TRBJ2-5; D may match TRBD1 or TRBD2 (7 bases each). The CDR3 extends over 16 amino acids. The V gene's germline CDR1 is PRHDT and CDR2 FYEKMQ (reference sequence). Deletions cut 1 base from V and 1 base from J, with 13 bases between. The CDR3 region is CASSLEDREGQETQYF. The CDR3 DNA reads TGTGCCAGCAGCTTAGAAGACAGGGAGGGCCAAGAGACCCAGTACTTC.

This chain links TRBV4-1 with TRBJ2-5; 8 positions agree with TRBD2. The CDR3 totals 16 residues. CDR1 is MGHRA, CDR2 YSYEKL, per germline. V lost 4 bases, J lost 2 bases, and 9 bases stayed unmatched. CDR3 sequence: CASSPQLAALQETQYF. CDR3 nucleotide sequence: TGCGCCAGCAGCCCGCAACTAGCGGCCCTTCAAGAGACCCAGTACTTC.

The V gene is TRBV6-5, the J gene TRBJ1-1, with 9 positions matching TRBD1. There are 14 residues in the CDR3. V was clipped by 5 bases and J by 4 bases; unmatched bases: 5. CDR1 is MNHEY, CDR2 SVGAGI, per germline. The CDR3 DNA reads as TGTGCCAGCAGTCTGGGACAGGGAACCACTGAAGCTTTCTTT. Protein sequence: CASSLGQGTTEAFF.

The chain is built from TRBV28 and TRBJ1-1; 7 nucleotides agree with TRBD1. CDR3 length equals 14 residues. Germline assignment: CDR1 MDHEN and CDR2 SYDVKM. V shed 6 bases and J 4 bases; nucleotides not matched to a gene: 8. The CDR3 DNA follows: TGTGCCAGCAGGGATGCCGGGACAGTCACTGAAGCTTTCTTT. Translation: CASRDAGTVTEAFF. The entire variable domain, with the rest obtained from reference TRBV28 and TRBJ1-1, is as follows: DVKVTQSSRYLVKRTGEKVFLECVQDMDHENMFWYRQDPGLGLRLIYFSYDVKMKEKGDIPEGYSVSREKKERFSLILESASTNQTSMYLCASRDAGTVTEAFFGQGTRLTVV.

V usage is TRBV13 and J usage is TRBJ1-3; D unresolved. With 3 bases removed from V and 4 bases from J, the gap between germline ends came to 16 bases. CDR1 is PRHDT, CDR2 FYEKMQ, per germline (reference sequence). This CDR3 has 16 residues. The CDR3 nucleotides read TGTGCCAGCAGCTTCGATCGGGCCTGGCGGGGAAACACCATATATTTT. It encodes CASSFDRAWRGNTIYF.

Comment on this clone: Other DNA variants within this sample encode the same CDR3. This chain uses TRBV29-1 with TRBJ2-7; the D is unclear. Trimming shortened V by 7 bases and J by 4 bases, and 8 bases separated the two germline ends. The CDR3 has 10 residues. Germline V lookup: CDR1 SQVTM, CDR2 ANQGSEA. The CDR3 coding sequence is TGCAGCGCCCTTGGGTACGAGCAGTACTTC. It yields the protein CSALGYEQYF.

The chain carries TRBV29-1 and TRBJ2-7; TRBD1 or TRBD2 may be the D gene (7 bases each). Trimming removed 4 bases from V and 4 bases from J, with 14 bases in between. CDR1 and CDR2 from the germline V gene are SQVTM and ANQGSEA. The CDR3 sequence is 13 residues long. The DNA of the CDR3 is TGCAGCGTTGTTTTCAGGGGGGGATACGAGCAGTACTTC. Amino acids: CSVVFRGGYEQYF.

This clone appeared a single time. The chain combines TRBV11-2 with TRBJ2-5, with no clear D. The CDR3 has 11 amino acids. Germline V gene lookup returns CDR1 SGHAT and CDR2 FQNNGV. Trimming removed 5 bases from V and 4 bases from J, with 5 bases in between. The CDR3 sequence is CASSHGETQYF. The CDR3 coding sequence is TGTGCCAGCAGCCATGGAGAGACCCAGTACTTC. The variable domain in full, with the rest retrieved from reference TRBV11-2 and TRBJ2-5, is EAGVAQSPRYKIIEKRQSVAFWCNPISGHATLYWYQQILGQGPKLLIQFQNNGVVDDSQLPKDRFSAERLKGVDSTLKIQPAKLEDSAVYLCASSHGETQYFGPGTRLLVL.

The chain employs TRBV27 and TRBJ2-6; D remains unclear. The CDR3 loop spans 14 amino acids. Germline V CDR1 and CDR2: MNHEY, SMNVEV (reference sequence). V lost 2 bases and J lost 4, with 6 bases in between. The CDR3 protein is CASSLIPGANVLTF. CDR3 in DNA: TGTGCCAGCAGTTTAATTCCCGGGGCCAACGTCCTGACTTTC.

The rearrangement joins TRBV7-6 to TRBJ1-4; no reliable D call. Trimming took off 5 bases at V and 5 bases at J, with 15 bases between the two ends. This CDR3 spans 15 amino acids. Per the germline V gene, CDR1 is SGHVS and CDR2 is FNYEAQ. The CDR3 nucleotides are TGTGCCAGCAGCCCAGTTTGGAGGGCGAATGAAAAACTGTTTTTT. It encodes CASSPVWRANEKLFF.

Only one count was recorded for this clone. DNA of the CDR3: TGTGCCAGCAGCAAACGGGACAGGGGGTATGGCTACACCTTC. Its protein is CASSKRDRGYGYTF. V and J are TRBV21-1 and TRBJ1-2; the D segment call TRBD1 is taken from the table without a DNA check. TRBV21-1 is shown as a pseudogene. The CDR3 runs to 14 residues.

The chain joins TRBV6-5 to TRBJ1-2; TRBD1 might be the D (5 bases). The ends were cut back, 3 bases at V and 4 bases at J, with 12 bases in the middle. This CDR3 is built from 14 residues. Per the germline V gene, CDR1 is MNHEY and CDR2 is SVGAGI. The DNA of the CDR3 is TGTGCCAGCAGTTATCCGGGGCAACCCTATGGCTACACCTTC. Translation: CASSYPGQPYGYTF.

V and J are TRBV4-1 and TRBJ2-7; perhaps D is TRBD1 or TRBD2 (5 bases each). The ends were cut back, 3 bases at V and 2 bases at J, with 14 bases in the middle. The CDR3 has 15 amino acids. Germline V gene lookup returns CDR1 MGHRA and CDR2 YSYEKL. CDR3 region: CASSHSGASPYEQYF. CDR3 coding DNA: TGCGCCAGCAGCCACTCCGGGGCCTCTCCCTACGAGCAGTACTTC.

This clone showed up just once. The chain employs TRBV4-1 and TRBJ2-1, with 10 bases identical to TRBD2. The germline V gene encodes CDR1 MGHRA and CDR2 YSYEKL. The ends lost 1 base at V and 9 bases at J; junction bases unmatched: 6. The CDR3 contains 15 residues. This chain's CDR3 is CASSQVSGRLGEQFF. For the CDR3, the DNA is TGCGCCAGCAGCCAAGTTAGCGGGAGGTTGGGTGAGCAGTTCTTC.

The chain couples TRBV2 to TRBJ2-6; no firm D call. Trimming pared 2 bases from V and 4 bases from J, leaving 12 bases between. Per germline, CDR1 SNHLY and CDR2 FYNNEI. The CDR3 is 16 residues long. CDR3 sequence (DNA): TGTGCCAGCAGTGAATTTGTCGGAGCCGGGGCCAACGTCCTGACTTTC. It translates to CASSEFVGAGANVLTF.

J is TRBJ2-7 and V is TRBV11-3, with 7 bases that match TRBD1. Germline V lookup: CDR1 SGHNT, CDR2 YENEEA. Trimming removed 5 bases from V and 2 bases from J; junction bases left unmatched: 6. This CDR3 is built from 14 residues. CDR3 sequence: CASSLNGQAYEQYF. CDR3 in DNA: TGTGCCAGCAGCCTCAACGGACAGGCCTACGAGCAGTACTTC.

The chain employs TRBV7-9 and TRBJ2-3, with no clear D. Trimming took 1 base from V and 4 from J, leaving 6 bases between them. The germline CDR1 and CDR2 sequences are SEHNR and FQNEAQ (reference sequence). The CDR3 length is 13 residues. The CDR3 loop is CASSLVAADTQYF. The CDR3, as DNA: TGTGCCAGCAGCTTAGTGGCAGCAGATACGCAGTATTTT.

The V call is TRBV4-3, the J call TRBJ2-7, with D tentatively TRBD2 (6 bases). Germline loops: CDR1 LGHNA, CDR2 YSLEER. This CDR3 is 15 amino acids long. The V gene lost 0 bases and the J gene lost 3 bases, with 12 bases spanning the gap. The CDR3 DNA reads as TGCGCCAGCAGCCAAGATATATCGGGAGACTACGAGCAGTACTTC. Protein product: CASSQDISGDYEQYF.

Here the CDR3 reads CASSDYSGPMREQFF. In nucleotides, the CDR3 is TGTGCCAGCAGCGATTATAGCGGGCCCATGCGGGAGCAGTTCTTC. The chain employs TRBV9 and TRBJ2-1, with TRBD2 matching 7 bases. Trimming at V came to 3 bases and at J to 10 bases, leaving 13 bases not matched to a gene. Germline V gene sequence: CDR1 SGDLS, CDR2 YYNGEE. CDR3 size: 15 residues.

The chain recombines TRBV6-6 with TRBJ2-1; 7 bases are a match to TRBD1. CDR3 length equals 14 residues. V lost 10 bases to trimming and J lost 2 bases; unmatched junction nucleotides: 8. In germline, CDR1 is MNHNY, CDR2 SVGAGI (reference sequence). CDR3 coding DNA: TGTGCCATCAGCCGGCAGGGGGCCTACAATGAGCAGTTCTTC. Protein product: CAISRQGAYNEQFF.

A note on this clone: This specimen includes other DNA sequences encoding the same CDR3. CDR3: CASSQGLGNEQFF. The DNA for the CDR3 is TGCGCCAGCAGCCAGGGACTAGGGAATGAGCAGTTCTTC. The genes are TRBV4-1 and TRBJ2-1; 8 nucleotides line up with TRBD2. The trim removed 3 bases at V and 7 bases at J, leaving 2 bases unmatched. This CDR3 comprises 13 residues. Germline CDR1 MGHRA, CDR2 YSYEKL.

This rearrangement joins TRBV6-1 to TRBJ2-2; unclear D gene. V was cut by 3 bases and J by 5 bases, with 13 bases left in between. In germline, CDR1 is MNHNS, CDR2 SASEGT. The CDR3 has 15 residues. This chain's CDR3 is CASSEVTWGTGELFF. The CDR3 nucleotides are TGTGCCAGCAGTGAGGTGACCTGGGGTACCGGGGAGCTGTTTTTT.

The V call is TRBV10-3, the J call TRBJ2-7; 9 bases line up with TRBD1. The CDR3 length is 14 residues. V trimming: 6 bases; J trimming: 5 bases; junction bases outside the gene matches: 8. Germline CDR1 reads ENHRY; CDR2 reads SYGVKD. The CDR3 DNA follows: TGTGCCATCAGAAAGGGGGACAGGGTCCACGAGCAGTACTTC. Translated, it gives CAIRKGDRVHEQYF.

J is TRBJ2-1 and V is TRBV7-9; D is possibly TRBD1 or TRBD2 (6 bases each). Trimming shortened V by 5 bases and J by 6 bases, and 20 bases separated the two germline ends. CDR3 size: 16 residues. Looked up from germline, CDR1 is SEHNR and CDR2 is FQNEAQ (reference sequence). As DNA, the CDR3 is TGTGCCAGCAGCGACCGTGTCTTAGGGGGAGGCAATGAGCAGTTCTTC. It is translated as CASSDRVLGGGNEQFF.

CDR3 DNA: TGTGCCACCAGCAGAGAACGGCATTGGAATTCACCCCTCCACTTT. It yields the protein CATSRERHWNSPLHF. V is TRBV15 and J is TRBJ1-6; D gene uncertain. The CDR3 has 15 residues. Germline-derived CDR1 and CDR2 are LNHNV and YYDKDF (reference sequence). V lost 0 bases and J 7 bases, leaving 10 bases between the germline ends.

The genes are TRBV4-1 and TRBJ2-7, with D perhaps assigned TRBD1 or TRBD2 (5 bases each). The CDR3 runs 15 residues. Trimming removed 1 base from V and 3 bases from J, with 13 bases in between. Germline V gene data show CDR1 as MGHRA and CDR2 as YSYEKL. In DNA form, the CDR3 reads TGCGCCAGCAGCCAAGTACGGGACGCCGGCTACGAGCAGTACTTC. Encoded protein: CASSQVRDAGYEQYF.

The CDR3 here is CASRQTVLDTEAFF. The CDR3 coding sequence is TGCGCCAGCAGGCAGACAGTCCTTGACACTGAAGCTTTCTTT. V and J are TRBV5-1 and TRBJ1-1; possible D gene TRBD1, 5 bases. The germline V and J ends were trimmed by 5 bases and 3 bases, with 14 bases remaining between them. CDR1 is SGHRS, CDR2 YFSETQ, per germline. The CDR3 runs 14 residues.

V gene TRBV7-6 combines with J gene TRBJ1-2, with 7 nucleotides matching TRBD1. V gave up 4 bases and J gave up 2 bases; unmatched junction bases: 1. Looked up from germline, CDR1 is SGHVS and CDR2 is FNYEAQ. The CDR3 extends over 13 amino acids. CDR3 protein: CASSSTGNYGYTF. DNA for the CDR3: TGTGCCAGCAGCTCGACAGGGAACTATGGCTACACCTTC.